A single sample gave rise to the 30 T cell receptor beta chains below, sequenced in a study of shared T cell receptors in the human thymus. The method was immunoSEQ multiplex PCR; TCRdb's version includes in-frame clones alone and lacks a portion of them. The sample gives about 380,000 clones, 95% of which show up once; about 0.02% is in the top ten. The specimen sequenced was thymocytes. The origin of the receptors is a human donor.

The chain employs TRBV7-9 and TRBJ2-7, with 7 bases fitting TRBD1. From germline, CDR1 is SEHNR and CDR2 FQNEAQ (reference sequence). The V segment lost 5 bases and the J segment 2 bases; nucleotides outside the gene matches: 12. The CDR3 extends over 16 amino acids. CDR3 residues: CASSTIRGDSPYEQYF. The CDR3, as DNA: TGTGCCAGCAGCACCATCCGTGGGGACAGTCCCTACGAGCAGTACTTC.

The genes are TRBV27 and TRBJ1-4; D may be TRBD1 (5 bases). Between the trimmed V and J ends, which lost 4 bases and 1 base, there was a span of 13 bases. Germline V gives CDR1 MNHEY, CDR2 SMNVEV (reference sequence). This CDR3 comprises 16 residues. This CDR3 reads CASSSSRAETNEKLFF. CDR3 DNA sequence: TGTGCCAGCAGTTCCTCCAGGGCGGAAACTAATGAAAAACTGTTTTTT.

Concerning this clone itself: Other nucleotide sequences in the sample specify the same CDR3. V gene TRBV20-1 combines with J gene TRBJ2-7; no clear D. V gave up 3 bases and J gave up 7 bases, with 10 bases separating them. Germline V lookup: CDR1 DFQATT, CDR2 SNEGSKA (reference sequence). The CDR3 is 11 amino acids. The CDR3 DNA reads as TGCAGTGCTAGGGTAGGGCGGGAGCAGTACTTC. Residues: CSARVGREQYF.

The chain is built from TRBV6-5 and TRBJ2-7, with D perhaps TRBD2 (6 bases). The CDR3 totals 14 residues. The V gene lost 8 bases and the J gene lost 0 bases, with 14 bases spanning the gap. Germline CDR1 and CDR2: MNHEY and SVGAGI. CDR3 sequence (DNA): TGTGCCAGCGGACCTAGCGCCCCCTCCTACGAGCAGTACTTC. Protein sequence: CASGPSAPSYEQYF.

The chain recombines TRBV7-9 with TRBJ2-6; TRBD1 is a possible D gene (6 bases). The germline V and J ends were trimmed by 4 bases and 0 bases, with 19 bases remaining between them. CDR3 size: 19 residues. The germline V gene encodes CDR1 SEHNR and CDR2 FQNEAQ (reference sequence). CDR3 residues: CASSWPDRRRYSGANVLTF. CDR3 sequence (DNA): TGTGCCAGCAGCTGGCCCGACAGGCGCCGCTACTCTGGGGCCAACGTCCTGACTTTC.

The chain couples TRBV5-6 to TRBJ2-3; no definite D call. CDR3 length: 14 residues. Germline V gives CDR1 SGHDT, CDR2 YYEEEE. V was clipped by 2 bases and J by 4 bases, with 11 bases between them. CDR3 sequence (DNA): TGTGCCAGCAGCTTCGGAGTCCCCCCAGATACGCAGTATTTT. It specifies CASSFGVPPDTQYF.

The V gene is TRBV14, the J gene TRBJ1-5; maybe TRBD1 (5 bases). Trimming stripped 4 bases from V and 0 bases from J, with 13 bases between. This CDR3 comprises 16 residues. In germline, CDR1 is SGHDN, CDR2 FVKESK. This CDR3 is CASSPGRGDSNQPQHF. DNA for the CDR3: TGTGCCAGCAGCCCAGGGCGAGGGGATAGCAATCAGCCCCAGCATTTT.

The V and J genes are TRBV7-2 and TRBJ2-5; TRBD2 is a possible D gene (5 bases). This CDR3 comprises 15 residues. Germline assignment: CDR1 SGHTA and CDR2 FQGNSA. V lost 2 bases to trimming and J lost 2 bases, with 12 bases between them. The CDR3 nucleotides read TGTGCCAGCAGCTTACCCTCTCAGCGGCAAGAGACCCAGTACTTC. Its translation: CASSLPSQRQETQYF.

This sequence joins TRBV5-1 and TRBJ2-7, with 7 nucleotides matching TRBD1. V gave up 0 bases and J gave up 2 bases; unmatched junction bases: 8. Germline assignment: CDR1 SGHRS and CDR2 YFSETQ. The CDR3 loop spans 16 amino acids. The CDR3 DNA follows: TGCGCCAGCAGCTTGGCCTGGGACAGCGAGACCTACGAGCAGTACTTC. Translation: CASSLAWDSETYEQYF. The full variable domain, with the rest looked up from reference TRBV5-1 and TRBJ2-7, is KAGVTQTPRYLIKTRGQQVTLSCSPISGHRSVSWYQQTPGQGLQFLFEYFSETQRNKGNFPGRFSGRQFSNSRSEMNVSTLELGDSALYLCASSLAWDSETYEQYFGPGTRLTVT.

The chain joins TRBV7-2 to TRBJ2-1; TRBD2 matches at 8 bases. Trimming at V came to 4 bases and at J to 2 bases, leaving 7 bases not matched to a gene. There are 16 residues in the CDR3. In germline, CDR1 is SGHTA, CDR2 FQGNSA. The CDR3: CASSSFLLAAYNEQFF. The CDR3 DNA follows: TGTGCCAGCAGCTCCTTCCTACTAGCGGCCTACAATGAGCAGTTCTTC.

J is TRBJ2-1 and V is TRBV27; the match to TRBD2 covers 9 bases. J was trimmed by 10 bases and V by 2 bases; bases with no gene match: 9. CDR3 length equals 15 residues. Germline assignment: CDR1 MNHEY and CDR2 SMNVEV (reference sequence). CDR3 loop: CASSLVAGGPREQFF. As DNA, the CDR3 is TGTGCCAGCAGTTTAGTTGCGGGAGGGCCGAGGGAGCAGTTCTTC.

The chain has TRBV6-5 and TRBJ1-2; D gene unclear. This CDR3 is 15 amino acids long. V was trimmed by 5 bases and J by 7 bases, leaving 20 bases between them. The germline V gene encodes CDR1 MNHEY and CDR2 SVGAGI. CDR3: CASSVVSDGPRGYTF. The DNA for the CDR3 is TGTGCCAGCAGTGTGGTTTCGGATGGCCCCCGTGGCTACACCTTC.

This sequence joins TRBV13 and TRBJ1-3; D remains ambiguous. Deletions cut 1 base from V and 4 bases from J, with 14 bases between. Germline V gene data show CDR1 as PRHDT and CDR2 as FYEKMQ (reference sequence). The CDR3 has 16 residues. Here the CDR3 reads CASSLARKGSGNTIYF. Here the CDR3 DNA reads TGTGCCAGCAGCTTAGCTCGAAAGGGATCCGGAAACACCATATATTTT. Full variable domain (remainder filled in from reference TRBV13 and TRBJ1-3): AAGVIQSPRHLIKEKRETATLKCYPIPRHDTVYWYQQGPGQDPQFLISFYEKMQSDKGSIPDRFSAQQFSDYHSELNMSSLELGDSALYFCASSLARKGSGNTIYFGEGSWLTVV.

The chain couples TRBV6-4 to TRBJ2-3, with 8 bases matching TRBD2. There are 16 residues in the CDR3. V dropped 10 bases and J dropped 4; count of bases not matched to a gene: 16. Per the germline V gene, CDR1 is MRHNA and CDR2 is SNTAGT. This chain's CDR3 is CATSIPEAGAADTQYF. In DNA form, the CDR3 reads TGTGCCACCTCGATACCGGAAGCGGGAGCGGCAGATACGCAGTATTTT.

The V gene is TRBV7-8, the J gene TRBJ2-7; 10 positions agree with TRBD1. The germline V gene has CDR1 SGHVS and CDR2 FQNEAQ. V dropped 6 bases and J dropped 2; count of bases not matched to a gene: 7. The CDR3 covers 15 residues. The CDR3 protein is CASSSPGQGPYEQYF. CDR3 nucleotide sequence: TGTGCCAGCAGTTCCCCGGGACAGGGGCCCTACGAGCAGTACTTC.

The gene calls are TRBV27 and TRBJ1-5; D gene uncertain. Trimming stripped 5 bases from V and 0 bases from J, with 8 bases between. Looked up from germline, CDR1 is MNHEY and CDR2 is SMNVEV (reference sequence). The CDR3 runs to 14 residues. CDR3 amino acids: CASSKPNSNQPQHF. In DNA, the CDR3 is TGTGCCAGCAGTAAACCCAATAGCAATCAGCCCCAGCATTTT.

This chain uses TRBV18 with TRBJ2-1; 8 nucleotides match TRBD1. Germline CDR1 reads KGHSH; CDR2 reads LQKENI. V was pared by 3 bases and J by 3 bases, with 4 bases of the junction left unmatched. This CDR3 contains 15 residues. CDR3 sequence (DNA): TGTGCCAGCTCACCCTCCGGGACAGGCTACAATGAGCAGTTCTTC. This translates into CASSPSGTGYNEQFF.

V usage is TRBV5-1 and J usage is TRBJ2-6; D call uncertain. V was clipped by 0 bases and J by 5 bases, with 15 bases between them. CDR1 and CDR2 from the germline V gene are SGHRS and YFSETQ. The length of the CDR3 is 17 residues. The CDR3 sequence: CASSLGDTHDRANVLTF. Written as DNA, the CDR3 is TGCGCCAGCAGCTTGGGGGATACACACGACAGGGCCAACGTCCTGACTTTC.

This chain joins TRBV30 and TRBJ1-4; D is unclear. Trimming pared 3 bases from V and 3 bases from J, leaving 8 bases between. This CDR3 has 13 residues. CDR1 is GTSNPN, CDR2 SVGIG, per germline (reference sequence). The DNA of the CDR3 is TGTGCCTGGAGGGGCATGGCTAATGAAAAACTGTTTTTT. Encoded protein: CAWRGMANEKLFF.

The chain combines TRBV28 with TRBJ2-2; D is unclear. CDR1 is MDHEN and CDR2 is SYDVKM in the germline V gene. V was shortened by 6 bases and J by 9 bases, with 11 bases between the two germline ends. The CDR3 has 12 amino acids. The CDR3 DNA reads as TGTGCCAGCAGCCTTCGAGGCAGGGAGCTGTTTTTT. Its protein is CASSLRGRELFF.

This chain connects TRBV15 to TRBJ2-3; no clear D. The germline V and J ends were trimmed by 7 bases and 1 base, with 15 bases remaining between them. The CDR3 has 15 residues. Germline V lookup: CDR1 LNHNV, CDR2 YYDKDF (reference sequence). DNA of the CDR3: TGTGCCACCACCAAGGGAAGGAGACGCACAGATACGCAGTATTTT. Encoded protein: CATTKGRRRTDTQYF.

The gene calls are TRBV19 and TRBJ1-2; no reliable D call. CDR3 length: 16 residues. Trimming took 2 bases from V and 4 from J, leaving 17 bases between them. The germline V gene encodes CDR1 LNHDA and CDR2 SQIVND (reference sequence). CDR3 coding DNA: TGTGCCAGTAGTATAAGGGAGGCAGAAAACGGCTATGGCTACACCTTC. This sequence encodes CASSIREAENGYGYTF. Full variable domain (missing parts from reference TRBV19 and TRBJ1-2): DGGITQSPKYLFRKEGQNVTLSCEQNLNHDAMYWYRQDPGQGLRLIYYSQIVNDFQKGDIAEGYSVSREKKESFPLTVTSAQKNPTAFYLCASSIREAENGYGYTFGSGTRLTVV.

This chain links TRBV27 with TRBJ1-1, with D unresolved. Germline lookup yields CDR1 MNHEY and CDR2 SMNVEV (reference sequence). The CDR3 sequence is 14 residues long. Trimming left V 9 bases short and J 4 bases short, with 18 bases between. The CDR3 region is CASRRGRAGTEAFF. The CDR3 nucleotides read TGTGCCAGTCGTCGGGGTCGGGCGGGCACTGAAGCTTTCTTT.

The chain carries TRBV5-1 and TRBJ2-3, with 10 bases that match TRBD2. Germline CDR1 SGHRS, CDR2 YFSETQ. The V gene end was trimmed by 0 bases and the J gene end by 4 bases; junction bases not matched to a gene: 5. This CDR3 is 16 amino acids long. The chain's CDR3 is CASSLVRTSGADTQYF. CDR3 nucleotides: TGCGCCAGCAGCTTGGTTCGGACTAGCGGCGCAGATACGCAGTATTTT.

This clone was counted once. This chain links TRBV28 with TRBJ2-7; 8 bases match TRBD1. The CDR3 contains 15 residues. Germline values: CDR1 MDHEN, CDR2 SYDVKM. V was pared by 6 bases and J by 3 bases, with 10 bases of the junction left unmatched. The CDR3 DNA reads TGTGCCAGCAGCCCCCCGGACAGGGCAAACTACGAGCAGTACTTC. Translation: CASSPPDRANYEQYF.

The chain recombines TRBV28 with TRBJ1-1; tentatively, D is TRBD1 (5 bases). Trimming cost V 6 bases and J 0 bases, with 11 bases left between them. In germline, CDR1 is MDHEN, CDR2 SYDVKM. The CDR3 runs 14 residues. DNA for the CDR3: TGTGCCAGCAGCCGTGACAGTTTGAACACTGAAGCTTTCTTT. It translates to CASSRDSLNTEAFF. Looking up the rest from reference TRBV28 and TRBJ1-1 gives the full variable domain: DVKVTQSSRYLVKRTGEKVFLECVQDMDHENMFWYRQDPGLGLRLIYFSYDVKMKEKGDIPEGYSVSREKKERFSLILESASTNQTSMYLCASSRDSLNTEAFFGQGTRLTVV.

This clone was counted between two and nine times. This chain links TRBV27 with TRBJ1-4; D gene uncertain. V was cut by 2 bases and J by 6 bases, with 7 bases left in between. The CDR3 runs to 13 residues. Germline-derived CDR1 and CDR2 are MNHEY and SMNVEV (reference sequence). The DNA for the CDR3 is TGTGCCAGCAGTTTAGGGAACGATGAAAAACTGTTTTTT. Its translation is CASSLGNDEKLFF.

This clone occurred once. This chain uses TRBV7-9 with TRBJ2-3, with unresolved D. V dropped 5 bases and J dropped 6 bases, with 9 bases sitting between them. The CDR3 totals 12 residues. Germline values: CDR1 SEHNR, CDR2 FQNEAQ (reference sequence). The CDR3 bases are TGTGCCAGCAGCCGGACCCGGGATACGCAGTATTTT. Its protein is CASSRTRDTQYF.

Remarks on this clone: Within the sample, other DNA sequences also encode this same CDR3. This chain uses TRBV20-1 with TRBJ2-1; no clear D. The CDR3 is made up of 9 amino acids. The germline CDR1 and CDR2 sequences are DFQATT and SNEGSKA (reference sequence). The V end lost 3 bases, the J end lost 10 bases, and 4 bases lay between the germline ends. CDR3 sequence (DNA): TGCAGTGCTAGCGGAGAGCAGTTCTTC. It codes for CSASGEQFF.

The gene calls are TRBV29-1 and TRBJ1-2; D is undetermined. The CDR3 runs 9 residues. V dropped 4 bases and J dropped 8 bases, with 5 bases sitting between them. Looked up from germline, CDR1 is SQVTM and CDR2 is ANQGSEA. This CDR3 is CSVAKGYTF. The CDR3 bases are TGCAGCGTTGCCAAAGGCTACACCTTC.